A single sample gave rise to the 28 T cell receptor beta chains below, sequenced in a study of vaccination effects on CD4 cells after COVID-19. Antigen-specific CD4+ T cells expanded by the ViraFEST assay with viral peptide pools were then sequenced. Subsequent to about 10 days of culture, CD4+ T cells were isolated. The repertoire was sequenced with immunoSEQ multiplex PCR; TCRdb's copy has only in-frame clones and lacks some. The data hold approximately 54,000 clones, with over 75% observed a single time. For these receptors, no antigen is known. The material was CD4+ T cells from PBMCs cultured with HCoV-229E spike peptides, obtained before COVID-19 vaccination. The receptor set was obtained from a human donor who received a COVID-19 vaccine.

The CDR3, as DNA: TGTGCCTGGAGGAGACAGGGAAGTTACGAGCAGTACGTC. Encoded protein: CAWRRQGSYEQYV. This chain connects TRBV30 to TRBJ2-7; 7 nucleotides agree with TRBD1. This CDR3 is 13 amino acids long. Germline lookup yields CDR1 GTSNPN and CDR2 SVGIG (reference sequence). V lost 3 bases to trimming and J lost 4 bases; unmatched junction nucleotides: 6.

This chain uses TRBV20-1 with TRBJ1-4; D not certain. This CDR3 has 13 amino acids. In germline, CDR1 is DFQATT, CDR2 SNEGSKA (reference sequence). V lost 3 bases and J 7 bases, leaving 12 bases between the germline ends. DNA for the CDR3: TGCAGTGCTAGTTTTGCGGGAGCTGAAAAACTGTTTTTT. Its protein is CSASFAGAEKLFF.

The chain employs TRBV18 and TRBJ1-1; 10 bases are shared with TRBD1. J lost 3 bases, V lost 4 bases, and 5 bases had no gene match. CDR3 length equals 15 residues. Germline V lookup: CDR1 KGHSH, CDR2 LQKENI. The CDR3 region has the DNA TGTGCCAGCTCACTTACCGGGACAGGGGACACTGAAGCTTTCTTT. Translated, it gives CASSLTGTGDTEAFF.

The chain joins TRBV10-2 to TRBJ2-7; TRBD1 agrees at 8 bases. Trimming took 6 bases from V and 6 from J; bases not matched to a gene: 7. Germline CDR1 WSHSY, CDR2 SAAADI. This CDR3 has 13 amino acids. The CDR3 spells CASSPGQEGEQYV. CDR3 coding DNA: TGCGCCAGCAGCCCGGGACAGGAAGGCGAGCAGTACGTC.

V and J are TRBV5-1 and TRBJ1-2; D is undetermined. Looked up from germline, CDR1 is SGHRS and CDR2 is YFSETQ. The germline V and J ends were trimmed by 2 bases and 6 bases, with 14 bases remaining between them. CDR3 size: 14 residues. The CDR3 region has the DNA TGCGCCAGCAGCTTTCCGGACGGAGGTGATGGCTACACCTTC. Encoded protein: CASSFPDGGDGYTF. The full variable domain, its missing parts supplied by reference TRBV5-1 and TRBJ1-2, is KAGVTQTPRYLIKTRGQQVTLSCSPISGHRSVSWYQQTPGQGLQFLFEYFSETQRNKGNFPGRFSGRQFSNSRSEMNVSTLELGDSALYLCASSFPDGGDGYTFGSGTRLTVV.

This clone was found once. The CDR3 sequence is CASTPQQGTNGYTF. CDR3 in DNA: TGTGCCAGCACACCTCAACAGGGAACCAATGGCTACACCTTC. The chain couples TRBV2 to TRBJ1-2; D is perhaps TRBD1 (6 bases). Trimming left V 7 bases short and J 6 bases short, with 18 bases between. Germline V gives CDR1 SNHLY, CDR2 FYNNEI. This CDR3 has 14 residues.

In its sample, this clone was seen a few times. This chain connects TRBV6-5 to TRBJ2-7; D uncertain. CDR1 and CDR2 (germline): MNHEY, SVGAGI. The CDR3 is 15 residues long. The V end lost 0 bases, the J end lost 1 base, and 10 bases lay between the germline ends. CDR3 DNA sequence: TGTGCCAGCAGTTACTCGAGGTCAGGTTCCTACGAGCAGTACGTC. This codes for CASSYSRSGSYEQYV.

This clone was detected once. The chain employs TRBV10-1 and TRBJ1-1; possibly TRBD1 for D (6 bases). The V gene lost 10 bases and the J gene lost 1 base, with 13 bases spanning the gap. Germline V gene sequence: CDR1 WNHNN, CDR2 SYGVQD (reference sequence). There are 13 residues in the CDR3. CDR3 DNA sequence: TGCGCCAAACCCGGGACAAAGAACACTGAAGCTTTCTTT. This translates into CAKPGTKNTEAFF.

The chain recombines TRBV9 with TRBJ1-3; TRBD1 matches at 8 bases. This CDR3 is built from 16 residues. Germline CDR1 SGDLS, CDR2 YYNGEE. Germline trimming cut 0 bases from V and 8 bases from J; bases unmatched to any gene: 10. This chain's CDR3 is CASSVDATGVQDTIYF. Written as DNA, the CDR3 is TGTGCCAGCAGCGTAGATGCGACAGGGGTCCAGGACACCATATATTTT.

This clone has just one count. This chain connects TRBV5-1 to TRBJ1-4; D is undetermined. V gave up 2 bases and J gave up 0 bases, with 8 bases separating them. The CDR3 is 15 residues long. Germline loops: CDR1 SGHRS, CDR2 YFSETQ. CDR3 sequence: CASSFQRATNEKLFF. The DNA of the CDR3 is TGCGCCAGCAGCTTTCAGCGTGCAACTAATGAAAAACTGTTTTTT.

The chain joins TRBV4-3 to TRBJ1-2; D gene unclear. V lost 3 bases to trimming and J lost 8 bases, with 13 bases between them. The CDR3 sequence is 13 residues long. The germline V gene encodes CDR1 LGHNA and CDR2 YSLEER. CDR3 amino acids: CASSHKSRGGYTF. CDR3 nucleotides: TGCGCCAGCAGCCATAAAAGTCGGGGAGGCTACACCTTC.

The rearrangement uses TRBV5-1 and TRBJ1-2; D might be TRBD1 (6 bases). The CDR3 is 15 amino acids. Germline V gives CDR1 SGHRS, CDR2 YFSETQ. V lost 0 bases, J lost 2 bases, and 11 bases lay in between. The CDR3 nucleotides read TGCGCCAGCAGCTTGGAGGGGGGTCTAAACTATGGCTACACCTTC. It yields the protein CASSLEGGLNYGYTF.

The V call is TRBV6-5, the J call TRBJ2-3; D uncertain. Germline CDR1 reads MNHEY; CDR2 reads SVGAGI. V gave up 6 bases and J gave up 0 bases, with 10 bases separating them. The CDR3 extends over 14 amino acids. CDR3 loop: CASRTLLSTDTQYF. As DNA, the CDR3 is TGTGCCAGCAGGACATTACTTAGCACAGATACGCAGTATTTT.

The J gene is TRBJ2-5, the V gene TRBV7-3, with unresolved D. In germline, CDR1 is SGHTA, CDR2 FQGTGA. The CDR3 length is 14 residues. V shed 6 bases and J shed 0 bases, with 11 bases lying between them. The CDR3 loop reads CASRTPKYQETQYF. In DNA form, the CDR3 reads TGTGCCAGCAGGACCCCCAAATACCAAGAGACCCAGTACTTC.

V gene TRBV15 combines with J gene TRBJ2-7; no definite D call. The germline CDR1 and CDR2 sequences are LNHNV and YYDKDF (reference sequence). This CDR3 has 14 residues. Between the trimmed V and J ends, which lost 5 bases and 0 bases, there was a span of 11 bases. CDR3: CATSPRGSSYEQYV. The CDR3 nucleotides read TGTGCCACCAGCCCCAGAGGTAGCTCCTACGAGCAGTACGTC.

This chain links TRBV2 with TRBJ1-1; 7 bases agree with TRBD1. The CDR3 consists of 15 residues. V lost 2 bases to trimming and J lost 3 bases; unmatched junction nucleotides: 6. Germline assignment: CDR1 SNHLY and CDR2 FYNNEI. The CDR3 here is CASSERQGEYTEAFF. Written as DNA, the CDR3 is TGTGCCAGCAGTGAAAGGCAGGGGGAGTACACTGAAGCTTTCTTT.

The CDR3 spells CASSLDGQGNQPQHF. CDR3 nucleotide sequence: TGCGCCAGCAGCTTGGACGGACAGGGAAATCAGCCCCAGCATTTT. This chain links TRBV5-1 with TRBJ1-5; 8 bases fit TRBD1. From germline, CDR1 is SGHRS and CDR2 YFSETQ. The CDR3 extends over 15 amino acids. V lost 0 bases and J lost 4; bases outside the gene matches: 3.

The CDR3 sequence is CASSHNVGSNEKLFF. The CDR3 DNA reads TGCGCCAGCAGCCACAACGTAGGGTCTAATGAAAAACTGTTTTTT. This chain uses TRBV5-1 with TRBJ1-4; D call uncertain. Germline CDR1 SGHRS, CDR2 YFSETQ. V lost 4 bases and J lost 3, with 13 bases in between. The length of the CDR3 is 15 residues. The whole variable domain, filled in from reference TRBV5-1 and TRBJ1-4, reads KAGVTQTPRYLIKTRGQQVTLSCSPISGHRSVSWYQQTPGQGLQFLFEYFSETQRNKGNFPGRFSGRQFSNSRSEMNVSTLELGDSALYLCASSHNVGSNEKLFFGSGTQLSVL.

This clone was seen once. The rearrangement links TRBV15 to TRBJ1-5; D call uncertain. The CDR3 has 15 residues. Trimming removed 0 bases at V and 5 bases at J, with 11 bases between. CDR1 and CDR2 (germline): LNHNV, YYDKDF (reference sequence). CDR3 DNA: TGTGCCACCAGCAGAGATCGGTCAGTCTATCAGCCCCAGCATTTT. It is translated as CATSRDRSVYQPQHF.

The chain uses TRBV29-1 and TRBJ2-5; 12 positions match TRBD1. With V trimmed by 8 bases and J by 4 bases, 11 bases remained unmatched. In germline, CDR1 is SQVTM, CDR2 ANQGSEA. This CDR3 spans 15 amino acids. The CDR3: CSTTGTGGILETQYF. The CDR3 DNA follows: TGCAGCACGACCGGGACAGGGGGCATACTAGAGACCCAGTACTTC.

Only a few counts were recorded for this clone. The chain combines TRBV5-1 with TRBJ1-1; possible D gene TRBD1, 5 bases. V dropped 4 bases and J dropped 5 bases, with 15 bases sitting between them. Germline values: CDR1 SGHRS, CDR2 YFSETQ. The CDR3 is made up of 14 amino acids. CDR3 in DNA: TGCGCCAGCAGCATAAGGGACGGCGTTACTGAAGCTTTCTTT. It translates to CASSIRDGVTEAFF.

This clone was seen once. V gene TRBV6-5 combines with J gene TRBJ1-5, with 8 bases matching TRBD1. Germline V gene data show CDR1 as MNHEY and CDR2 as SVGAGI. Trimming took 4 bases from V and 0 from J; bases not matched to a gene: 5. There are 16 residues in the CDR3. For the CDR3, the DNA is TGTGCCAGCAGTTCCAGGACAGGGTATAGCAATCAGCCCCAGCATTTT. This gives the protein CASSSRTGYSNQPQHF.

This clone was counted a few times. CDR3 protein: CASSSGTGTEAFF. CDR3 DNA sequence: TGCGCCAGCAGCTCGGGGACAGGCACTGAAGCTTTCTTT. The chain carries TRBV5-1 and TRBJ1-1, with 8 bases matching TRBD1. Germline values: CDR1 SGHRS, CDR2 YFSETQ. Losses at the gene ends were 3 bases for V and 4 bases for J; bases not matched to a gene: 2. CDR3 size: 13 residues.

The chain joins TRBV2 to TRBJ2-5; D unclear. This CDR3 is 14 amino acids long. With 4 bases removed from V and 2 bases from J, the gap between germline ends came to 11 bases. Germline V gene data show CDR1 as SNHLY and CDR2 as FYNNEI. CDR3 region: CASSGRVTQETQYF. The CDR3 DNA reads as TGTGCCAGCAGTGGGAGAGTAACACAAGAGACCCAGTACTTC.

DNA for the CDR3: TGTGCCAGCAGTCGTCCACTCACTGGGGGTGAGCAGTTCTTC. This translates into CASSRPLTGGEQFF. The genes are TRBV27 and TRBJ2-1; D may correspond to TRBD1 or TRBD2 (5 bases each). The V gene lost 5 bases and the J gene lost 9 bases, with 17 bases spanning the gap. Germline CDR1 reads MNHEY; CDR2 reads SMNVEV (reference sequence). The CDR3 covers 14 residues.

The chain uses TRBV15 and TRBJ1-6; D gene unclear. This CDR3 spans 17 amino acids. Germline V CDR1 and CDR2: LNHNV, YYDKDF (reference sequence). V lost 3 bases and J lost 9, with 21 bases in between. CDR3 sequence reads: CATSRARGSEGSSPLHF. CDR3 DNA sequence: TGTGCCACCAGCAGGGCCCGAGGATCCGAAGGCAGTTCACCCCTCCACTTT.

The chain combines TRBV6-6 with TRBJ2-3; D is unclear. With 2 bases removed from V and 0 bases from J, the gap between germline ends came to 6 bases. Germline V gene data show CDR1 as MNHNY and CDR2 as SVGAGI (reference sequence). CDR3 length: 14 amino acids. The chain's CDR3 is CASSYLTSTDTQYF. The CDR3 DNA reads as TGTGCCAGCAGTTACCTTACTAGCACAGATACGCAGTATTTT.

This chain links TRBV24-1 with TRBJ1-2; D unresolved. Trimming left V 2 bases short and J 4 bases short, with 13 bases between. The length of the CDR3 is 15 residues. CDR1 and CDR2 (germline): KGHDR, SFDVKD. CDR3 coding DNA: TGTGCCACCAGTGATTCTTTTGGTGAGGGCTATGGCTACACCTTC. Amino acids: CATSDSFGEGYGYTF.